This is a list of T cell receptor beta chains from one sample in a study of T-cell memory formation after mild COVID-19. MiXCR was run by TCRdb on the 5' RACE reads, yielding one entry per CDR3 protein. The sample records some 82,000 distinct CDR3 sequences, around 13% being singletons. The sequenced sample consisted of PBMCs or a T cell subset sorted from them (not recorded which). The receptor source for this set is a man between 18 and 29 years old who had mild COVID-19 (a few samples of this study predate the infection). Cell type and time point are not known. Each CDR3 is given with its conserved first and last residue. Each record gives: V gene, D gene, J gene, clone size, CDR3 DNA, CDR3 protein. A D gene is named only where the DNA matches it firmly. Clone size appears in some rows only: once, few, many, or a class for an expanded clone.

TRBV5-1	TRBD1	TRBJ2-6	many	TGCGCCAGCAGCCCGGGACAGGGAACTGGGGCCAACGTCCTGACTTTC	CASSPGQGTGANVLTF
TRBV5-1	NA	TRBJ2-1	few	TGCGCCAGCAGCTTGGGGCGGGGACTGATATACAATGAGCAGTTCTTC	CASSLGRGLIYNEQFF
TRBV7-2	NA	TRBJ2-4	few	TGTGCCAGCAGCTTAACAGGGTACAGTTCCAAAAACATTCAGTACTTC	CASSLTGYSSKNIQYF
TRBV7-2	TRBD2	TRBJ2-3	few	TGTGCCAGCAGACCCCTTAGCGGGGGGTACACAGATACGCAGTATTTT	CASRPLSGGYTDTQYF
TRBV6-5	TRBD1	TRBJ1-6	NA	TGTGCCAGCAGACCCCGGACAGGGTACAATTCACCCCTCCACTTT	CASRPRTGYNSPLHF
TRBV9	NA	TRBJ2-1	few	TGTGCCAGCGGTGAGGAGGGTCTTTCCTACAATGAGCAGTTCTTC	CASGEEGLSYNEQFF
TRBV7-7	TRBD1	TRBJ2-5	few	TGTGCCAGCACACCCGGCAGGGGGCTAGGGGAGACCCAGTACTTC	CASTPGRGLGETQYF
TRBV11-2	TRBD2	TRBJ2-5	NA	TGTGCCAGCAGCTTAGGGACTAGCAGGGGAGAGACCCAGTACTTC	CASSLGTSRGETQYF
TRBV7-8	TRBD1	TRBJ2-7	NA	TGTGCCAGCAGCCCGGGACAGGGGTGGTACGAGCAGTACTTC	CASSPGQGWYEQYF
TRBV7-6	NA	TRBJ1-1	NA	TGTGCCAGCAGCTTAGTTTGGGGCACTGAAGCTTTCTTT	CASSLVWGTEAFF
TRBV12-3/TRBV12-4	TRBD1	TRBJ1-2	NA	TGTGCCAGCAGTTGCACCCCGACAGGGAGGTATGGCTACACCTTC	CASSCTPTGRYGYTF
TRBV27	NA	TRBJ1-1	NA	TGTGCCAGCAGCCCCCTAGGCCAGTTGAACACTGAAGCTTTCTTT	CASSPLGQLNTEAFF
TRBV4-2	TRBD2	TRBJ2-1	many	TGTGCCAGCAGCCAAGATGGGACTAGCGGCTACAATGAGCAGTTCTTC	CASSQDGTSGYNEQFF
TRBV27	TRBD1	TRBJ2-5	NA	TGTGCCAGCAGTTTAGGGACAGGGACCCAAGAGACCCAGTACTTC	CASSLGTGTQETQYF
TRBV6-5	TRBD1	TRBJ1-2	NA	TGTGCCAGCGGGACAGGGGGCTTCTATGGCTACACCTTC	CASGTGGFYGYTF
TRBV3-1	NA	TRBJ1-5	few	TGTGCCAGCAGCCAAGTCCCAGGCAATCAGCCCCAGCATTTT	CASSQVPGNQPQHF
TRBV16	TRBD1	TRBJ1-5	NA	TGTGCCAGCAGCCTAGGGACAGGGTCCAGCAATCAGCCCCAGCATTTT	CASSLGTGSSNQPQHF
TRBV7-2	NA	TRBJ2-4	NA	TGTGCCAGCGGGTTAAGCACACTAGCCAAAAACATTCAGTACTTC	CASGLSTLAKNIQYF
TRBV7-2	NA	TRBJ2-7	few	TGTGCCAGCAGCCAAACGCTAGGGCAGGGTGAGTTTCCCCACGAGCAGTACTTC	CASSQTLGQGEFPHEQYF
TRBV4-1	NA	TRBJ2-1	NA	TGCGCCAGCAGCCAAGATGTAAGCAATGAGCAGTTCTTC	CASSQDVSNEQFF
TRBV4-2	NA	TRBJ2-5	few	TGTGCCAGCAGCCAAGATTATGGAGCGGCGAACCAAGAGACCCAGTACTTC	CASSQDYGAANQETQYF
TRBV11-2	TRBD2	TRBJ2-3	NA	TGTGCCAGCAGCTTAGATGTATTTGGGACTAGCGGGGGGAGCACAGATACGCAGTATTTT	CASSLDVFGTSGGSTDTQYF
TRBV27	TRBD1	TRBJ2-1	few	TGTGCCAGCAGTTCGAACAACAGGGGGTTGTACAATGAGCAGTTCTTC	CASSSNNRGLYNEQFF
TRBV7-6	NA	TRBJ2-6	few	TGTGCCAGCAGCCTTAGTTTGGGGGCCAACGTCCTGACTTTC	CASSLSLGANVLTF
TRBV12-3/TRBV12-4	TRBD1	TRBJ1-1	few	TGTGCCAGCAGTACCGCGGACAGGTCAAGGAACACTGAAGCTTTCTTT	CASSTADRSRNTEAFF
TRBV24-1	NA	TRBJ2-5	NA	TGTGCCACCAGTGAATTAGGGCACCTCCCTTGGGAATCAGAGACCCAGTACTTC	CATSELGHLPWESETQYF
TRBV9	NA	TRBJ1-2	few	TGTGCCAGCAGTAATATAGAGGGCTACACCTTC	CASSNIEGYTF
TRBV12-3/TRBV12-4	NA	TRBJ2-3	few	TGTGCCAGCAGTTTAGCGCGTGTCGGGGGCGGGGATACGCAGTATTTT	CASSLARVGGGDTQYF